This T cell receptor beta chain stems from a study of cytomegalovirus exposure and HLA in healthy donors. General observations from the study: Most of the CMV-associated TCR beta chains (in a later analysis) appeared to be HLA-restricted. CMV antigen specificity was confirmed in vitro for three CMV-associated chains.

A note on this clone: Antigen specificity is unknown.

With 60 Vbeta and 13 Jbeta primers, the PCR was carried out. Clones were sequenced by immunoSEQ multiplex PCR, and TCRdb holds only the in-frame ones, with some missing. The repertoire holds more than 150,000 clones, with about 88% as singletons. The receptor was isolated from a girl in the first two years of life in good health and CMV-seronegative. Sequenced material: PBMCs.

The CDR3 bases are TGTGCCAGCAGTTCAACGACAAGGGGAGAGACCCAGTACTTC. It translates to CASSSTTRGETQYF. V is TRBV27 and J is TRBJ2-5; D is perhaps TRBD1 (5 bases). V lost 4 bases and J lost 4, with 13 bases in between. The germline CDR1 and CDR2 sequences are MNHEY and SMNVEV (reference sequence). There are 14 residues in the CDR3.